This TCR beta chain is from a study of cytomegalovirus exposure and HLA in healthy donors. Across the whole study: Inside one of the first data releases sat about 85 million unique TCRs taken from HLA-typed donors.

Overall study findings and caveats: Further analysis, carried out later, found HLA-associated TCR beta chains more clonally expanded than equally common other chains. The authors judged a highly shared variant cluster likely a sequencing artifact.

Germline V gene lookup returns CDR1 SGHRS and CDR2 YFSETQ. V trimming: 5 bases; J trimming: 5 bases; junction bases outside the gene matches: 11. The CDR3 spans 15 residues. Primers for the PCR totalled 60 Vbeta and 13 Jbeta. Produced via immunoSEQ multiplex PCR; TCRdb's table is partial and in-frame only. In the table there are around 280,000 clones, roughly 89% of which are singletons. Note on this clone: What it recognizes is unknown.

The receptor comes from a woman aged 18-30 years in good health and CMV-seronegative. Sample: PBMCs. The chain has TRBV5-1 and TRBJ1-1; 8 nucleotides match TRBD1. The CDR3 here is CASSFAGGVRTEAFF. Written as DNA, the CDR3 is TGCGCCAGCAGTTTTGCAGGGGGCGTTCGAACTGAAGCTTTCTTT.